Below, one TCR beta chain is given with its context. Seattle researchers signed up patients amid active infection and tracked them longitudinally. The data originate from a study of blood T cell repertoires in COVID-19. As for the study in general: The origin of the acute and convalescent COVID-19 samples was the United States, Italy and Spain. T cells, B-cell-depleted T cells, or PBMCs supplied cDNA or gDNA.

Authors' processing steps: Scientists estimated how many nucleated cells there were by amplifying reference gene primers. Clones were read by immunoSEQ multiplex PCR, and TCRdb kept only the in-frame ones, dropping some. For V, J and clone size, that table is used; D and trimming come from the DNA. The sample holds 250,000 or so clones, 90% seen once. The CDR3 contains 15 residues. Germline assignment: CDR1 LGHNA and CDR2 YSLEER. Trimming removed 0 bases from V and 4 bases from J, with 12 bases in between. The genes are TRBV4-3 and TRBJ1-2; D remains unclear. The source is a woman aged 55-70 years with COVID-19, enrolled during active disease. The sample was peripheral blood. This chain's CDR3 is CASSQDLVRLYGYTF. The DNA of the CDR3 is TGCGCCAGCAGCCAAGATTTAGTCAGGCTCTATGGCTACACCTTC.